These T cell receptor beta chains were read from a single sample in a study of shared clonotypes between healthy human individuals. Here immunoSEQ multiplex PCR was the method, and the copy in TCRdb shows in-frame clones only, minus some. The sample has some 2,100,000 clones; nearly 97% are singletons. The specimen sequenced was naive CD4+ T cells sorted from blood. These receptor sequences come from a man younger than 35 in good health. Both conserved end residues are trimmed from each CDR3.

V	CDR3
TRBV6-1	ASSVQGAPGANVLT
TRBV7-6	ASSLVRPGLAGGPVYEQF
TRBV16	ASSGEGTGNSPLH
TRBV5-8	ASSRGQGNYGYT
TRBV11-2	ASSRELAEQF
TRBV7-8	ASSPRGRTNQPQH
TRBV19	ASRAGTGLGIDEAF
TRBV10-3	AISPRTGLARGYT
TRBV28	ASSFAPTLGRGELF
TRBV4-1	ASSQGQGTGYT
TRBV9	ASSVGPNNEQF
TRBV6-5	ASSYGDGSYEQY
TRBV10-2	ASSGQGGTEAF
TRBV28	ASSSTAIYEQY
TRBV7-2	ASTPAPTSSYNEQF
TRBV6-5	ASMTAGGSYEQY
TRBV7-9	ASSPRTVDNSPLH
TRBV6-5	ASSYVAGGTYGYT
TRBV27	ASSRTGTGPYEQY
TRBV5-4	ASSRLGETTNYGYT
TRBV28	ASSLPHGTGPNTEAF
TRBV6-5	ASSLSGANTDTQY
TRBV7-9	ASSWGDTRNTEAF
TRBV10-3	AISVARGNTGELF
TRBV7-8	ASSPHVGSYEQY